One and the same sample provided the 13 T cell receptor beta chains below, sequenced in a study of shared clonotypes between healthy human individuals. TCRdb keeps only in-frame clones here, not all; method: immunoSEQ multiplex PCR. In the table there are about 640,000 clones, roughly 70% of which are singletons. Sequencing was performed on memory CD4+ T cells sorted from blood. Sample subset: CD45RA-negative fraction. Receptor source: a woman in her thirties in good health.

This rearrangement joins TRBV29-1 to TRBJ2-3; 7 positions match TRBD2. CDR3 length: 14 amino acids. Germline V gene lookup returns CDR1 SQVTM and CDR2 ANQGSEA. V lost 3 bases, J lost 1 base, and 4 bases stayed unmatched. The DNA for the CDR3 is TGCAGCGTTGAGGGGAGGGTACGCACAGATACGCAGTATTTT. It specifies CSVEGRVRTDTQYF.

The chain links TRBV6-1 to TRBJ2-7; D may be TRBD2 (6 bases). V was trimmed by 2 bases and J by 4 bases, leaving 15 bases between them. Germline V lookup: CDR1 MNHNS, CDR2 SASEGT. The CDR3 has 15 amino acids. The CDR3 here is CASSERSAGSYEQYF. The CDR3 nucleotides read TGTGCCAGCAGTGAAAGGTCGGCGGGGTCTTACGAGCAGTACTTC.

This chain joins TRBV18 and TRBJ2-7; D is possibly TRBD1 or TRBD2 (5 bases each). CDR1 KGHSH and CDR2 LQKENI come from the germline V gene. The CDR3 is 16 amino acids. V lost 1 base and J 2 bases, leaving 15 bases between the germline ends. CDR3 DNA sequence: TGTGCCAGCTCACCACGGGGCCTAACGGGAACCTACGAGCAGTACTTC. This codes for CASSPRGLTGTYEQYF.

V gene TRBV30 combines with J gene TRBJ2-7, with D possibly TRBD2 on 5 matching bases. From germline, CDR1 is GTSNPN and CDR2 SVGIG (reference sequence). V lost 2 bases and J 0 bases, leaving 14 bases between the germline ends. The CDR3 runs 15 residues. CDR3 in DNA: TGTGCCTGGAGTCACCCAGGACTCGGCTCCTACGAGCAGTACTTC. It encodes CAWSHPGLGSYEQYF.

This clone turned up a few times. V and J are TRBV7-9 and TRBJ2-7; D remains unclear. V lost 0 bases, J lost 6 bases, and 9 bases lay in between. This CDR3 has 13 residues. Germline V CDR1 and CDR2: SEHNR, FQNEAQ (reference sequence). The CDR3 DNA reads TGTGCCAGCAGCTTAGCGCCGAAAGGCGAGCAGTACTTC. This sequence encodes CASSLAPKGEQYF.

The chain links TRBV19 to TRBJ2-7; D is possibly TRBD1 or TRBD2 (5 bases each). Germline V gene sequence: CDR1 LNHDA, CDR2 SQIVND (reference sequence). Trimming removed 1 base from V and 6 bases from J, with 13 bases in between. The CDR3 contains 14 residues. The CDR3 coding sequence is TGTGCCAGTAGTATAGGACCCTGGGGGACCGAGCAGTACTTC. This codes for CASSIGPWGTEQYF.

The V and J genes are TRBV11-2 and TRBJ2-2; 7 nucleotides agree with TRBD2. With V trimmed by 10 bases and J by 4 bases, 12 bases remained unmatched. The germline V gene encodes CDR1 SGHAT and CDR2 FQNNGV. This CDR3 region has 15 residues. This CDR3 is CATHLHGGSTGELFF. CDR3 nucleotides: TGTGCCACCCATCTCCACGGGGGGAGCACCGGGGAGCTGTTTTTT. Full variable domain (rest looked up from reference TRBV11-2 and TRBJ2-2): EAGVAQSPRYKIIEKRQSVAFWCNPISGHATLYWYQQILGQGPKLLIQFQNNGVVDDSQLPKDRFSAERLKGVDSTLKIQPAKLEDSAVYLCATHLHGGSTGELFFGEGSRLTVL.

This chain joins TRBV11-2 and TRBJ1-4, with D unclear. With 3 bases removed from V and 5 bases from J, the gap between germline ends came to 7 bases. The CDR3 covers 13 residues. The germline V gene has CDR1 SGHAT and CDR2 FQNNGV. CDR3 region: CASSFNPNEKLFF. The CDR3 DNA reads as TGTGCCAGCAGCTTCAACCCCAATGAAAAACTGTTTTTT.

The V call is TRBV4-1, the J call TRBJ1-2, with 8 nucleotides matching TRBD1. With 4 bases clipped from V and 5 bases from J, the junction kept 30 bases outside the gene matches. Germline V lookup: CDR1 MGHRA, CDR2 YSYEKL. The CDR3 is 22 amino acids. The CDR3 coding sequence is TGCGCCAGCAGCCCTAATCGAGTGTATCCCCCAGGCCAGGGGGCGAAGAATTATGGCTACACCTTC. Its translation is CASSPNRVYPPGQGAKNYGYTF.

Only one count was recorded for this clone. The chain uses TRBV2 and TRBJ2-4; D possibly uses TRBD1 or TRBD2 (5 bases each). The CDR3 covers 16 residues. The germline V gene encodes CDR1 SNHLY and CDR2 FYNNEI. V was shortened by 4 bases and J by 0 bases, with 13 bases between the two germline ends. DNA of the CDR3: TGTGCCAGCAGTGCCACGAGGGGTATAGCCAAAAACATTCAGTACTTC. It encodes CASSATRGIAKNIQYF.

The chain employs TRBV19 and TRBJ2-1, with D possibly TRBD2 on 6 matching bases. The CDR3 loop spans 14 amino acids. Germline loops: CDR1 LNHDA, CDR2 SQIVND (reference sequence). The V and J ends lost 4 bases and 2 bases respectively, with 9 bases between them. The CDR3 bases are TGTGCCAGTAGTAGACTAGAGGCCTACAATGAGCAGTTCTTC. Protein: CASSRLEAYNEQFF.

This rearrangement joins TRBV30 to TRBJ2-2; TRBD2 matches 9 bases. The germline V gene encodes CDR1 GTSNPN and CDR2 SVGIG (reference sequence). The CDR3 is 19 amino acids. V lost 0 bases, J lost 6 bases, and 17 bases stayed unmatched. CDR3 sequence reads: CAWSVQRFRGRAGAGELFF. CDR3 nucleotide sequence: TGTGCCTGGAGTGTACAGAGGTTCCGCGGGAGGGCCGGAGCCGGGGAGCTGTTTTTT.

The chain links TRBV6-5 to TRBJ2-7; 7 bases fit TRBD2. Germline V gene lookup returns CDR1 MNHEY and CDR2 SVGAGI. V was clipped by 7 bases and J by 2 bases; unmatched bases: 11. The CDR3 is 15 residues long. The CDR3 sequence: CASTKGTGGAYEQYF. As DNA, the CDR3 is TGTGCCAGCACCAAGGGGACGGGAGGTGCCTACGAGCAGTACTTC.